The present T cell receptor beta chain was sequenced within a study of cytomegalovirus exposure and HLA in healthy donors. PCR was performed using 60 Vbeta and 13 Jbeta primers. The protocol was immunoSEQ multiplex PCR, while the TCRdb copy is restricted to in-frame clones and leaves out a portion. This sample yields 110,000 to 150,000 clones, of which 70% are seen a single time; under 2.5% belongs to the top ten. Whole-study findings and limits: In terms of immune exposure information, only CMV serostatus was available. Prior analysis indicated that the majority of TCR beta V segments exhibited productivity approximately 87% or approximately 30% of the time.

As for this clone: Antigen: not known.

The V segment lost 5 bases and the J segment 5 bases; nucleotides outside the gene matches: 6. CDR1 is GTSNPN, CDR2 SVGIG, per germline (reference sequence). The CDR3 is 13 amino acids. V usage is TRBV30 and J usage is TRBJ2-7; 10 bases fit TRBD1. The sample comprised PBMCs. The sequence was obtained from an older woman in good health and CMV-seropositive. CDR3 amino acids: CAWDRGRRNEQYF. The CDR3 DNA follows: TGTGCCTGGGACAGGGGGCGAAGGAACGAGCAGTACTTC.